These T cell receptor beta chains were read from a single sample in a study of blood T cell repertoires in COVID-19. Measured with immunoSEQ multiplex PCR; TCRdb has only the in-frame clones, and not every one. The table lists 160,000 or so clones, just over 90% of them singletons. The specimen was peripheral blood. These receptors all come from a young man with acute or convalescent COVID-19. The CDR3 runs from the conserved cysteine through the conserved F or W. A D gene is named only where the DNA matches it firmly. Some rows have no size entry. The others give once, few or many, or a class for an expanded clone.

D gene	V gene	J gene	clone size	CDR3 DNA	CDR3 protein
.	TRBV30	TRBJ2-2	.	TGTGCCTGGAAGGGCCACGAGCAGGGGACCGGGGAGCTGTTTTTT	CAWKGHEQGTGELFF
TRBD1	TRBV7-9	TRBJ1-5	.	TGTGCCAGCAGCTTATCAGGGGGCGCCGGGTCCCAGCATTTT	CASSLSGGAGSQHF
.	TRBV30	TRBJ2-5	.	TGTGCCTGGAGTGTAAGGGGGGGCTGGGAGACCCAGTACTTC	CAWSVRGGWETQYF
TRBD1	TRBV29-1	TRBJ1-5	.	TGCAGCGTTGTAACAGGGGCAGCTAATCAGCCCCAGCATTTT	CSVVTGAANQPQHF
TRBD1	TRBV4-1	TRBJ1-2	.	TGCGCCAGCAGCCAAGATGACAGGGCTCTGGATGGCTACACCTTC	CASSQDDRALDGYTF
.	TRBV11-3	TRBJ2-3	once	TGTGCCAGCAGCTCGGGACTTACAGATACGCAGTATTTT	CASSSGLTDTQYF
.	TRBV7-2	TRBJ1-5	.	TGTGCCAGCAGCCGGAGGGGCAATCAGCCCCAGCATTTT	CASSRRGNQPQHF
.	TRBV11-2	TRBJ2-7	.	TGTGCCAGCAGCTTAGTTGCCAGCGTGACGGGCTACGAGCAGTACTTC	CASSLVASVTGYEQYF
.	TRBV19	TRBJ1-5	.	TGTGCCAGTAGTATGGGGGGGGCAGATCAGCCCCAGCATTTT	CASSMGGADQPQHF
.	TRBV5-5	TRBJ1-2	once	TGTGCCAGCACCCAACCCGCTAGGGAGGGCTATGGCTACACCTTC	CASTQPAREGYGYTF
.	TRBV6-5	TRBJ1-2	.	TGTGCCAGCAGAAGGACAGATAACTATGGCTACACCTTC	CASRRTDNYGYTF
.	TRBV5-6	TRBJ1-1	.	TGTGCCAGCAACACCTGGGGAGGGATGGACACTGAAGCTTTCTTT	CASNTWGGMDTEAFF
TRBD2	TRBV13	TRBJ2-2	few	TGTGCCAGCAGCTCGCGGGGACTAGCGGGAGGGCCCGGGGAGCTGTTTTTT	CASSSRGLAGGPGELFF
.	TRBV15	TRBJ2-1	.	TGTGCCACCAGCACGGGGGTTAATAATGAGCAGTTCTTC	CATSTGVNNEQFF
TRBD2	TRBV2	TRBJ2-1	once	TGTGCCAGCATTGAGGATAGCGGGGGCAGCTCCTACAATGAGCAGTTCTTC	CASIEDSGGSSYNEQFF
.	TRBV5-1	TRBJ2-1	.	TGCGCCAGCAGCTTGACCCAGATTAATGAGCAGTTCTTC	CASSLTQINEQFF
TRBD2	TRBV10-3	TRBJ2-3	.	TGTGCCATCAGAACTAGCGGGGCCACAGATACGCAGTATTTT	CAIRTSGATDTQYF
.	TRBV18	TRBJ1-1	.	TGTGCCAGCTCACGGAGAGAGGGGGCTGAAGCTTTCTTT	CASSRREGAEAFF
.	TRBV10-3	TRBJ1-5	.	TGTGCCATCAGCTCCCGGGACAAGGCCTATCATTTT	CAISSRDKAYHF
.	TRBV5-1	TRBJ2-2	.	TGCGCCAGCAGCTTTACAGGGACGAACACCGGGGAGCTGTTTTTT	CASSFTGTNTGELFF
.	TRBV5-6	TRBJ1-5	.	TGTGCCAGCAGCGCCAGGTTCTCGGCCCGCAATCAGCCCCAGCATTTT	CASSARFSARNQPQHF
TRBD1	TRBV2	TRBJ1-2	many	TGTGCCAGCAGAGATGCGACAGGGACAGCTAACTATGGCTACACCTTC	CASRDATGTANYGYTF